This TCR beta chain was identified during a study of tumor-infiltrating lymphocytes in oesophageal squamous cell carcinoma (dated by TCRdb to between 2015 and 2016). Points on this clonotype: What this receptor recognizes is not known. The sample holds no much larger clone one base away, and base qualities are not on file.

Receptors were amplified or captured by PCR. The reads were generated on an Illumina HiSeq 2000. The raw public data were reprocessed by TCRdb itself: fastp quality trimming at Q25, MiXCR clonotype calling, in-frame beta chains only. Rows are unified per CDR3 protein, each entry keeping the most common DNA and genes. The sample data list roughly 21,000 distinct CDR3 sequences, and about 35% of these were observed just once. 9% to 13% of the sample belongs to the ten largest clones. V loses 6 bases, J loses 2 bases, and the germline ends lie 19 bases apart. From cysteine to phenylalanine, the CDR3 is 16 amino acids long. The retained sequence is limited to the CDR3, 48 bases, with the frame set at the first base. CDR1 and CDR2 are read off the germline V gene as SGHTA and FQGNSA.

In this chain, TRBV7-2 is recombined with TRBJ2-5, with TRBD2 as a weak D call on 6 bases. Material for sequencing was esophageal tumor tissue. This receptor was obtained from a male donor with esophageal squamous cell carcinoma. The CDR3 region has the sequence CASRIGFTSIQETQYF. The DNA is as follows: TGTGCCAGCAGGATTGGGTTTACTAGCATACAAGAGACCCAGTACTTC.